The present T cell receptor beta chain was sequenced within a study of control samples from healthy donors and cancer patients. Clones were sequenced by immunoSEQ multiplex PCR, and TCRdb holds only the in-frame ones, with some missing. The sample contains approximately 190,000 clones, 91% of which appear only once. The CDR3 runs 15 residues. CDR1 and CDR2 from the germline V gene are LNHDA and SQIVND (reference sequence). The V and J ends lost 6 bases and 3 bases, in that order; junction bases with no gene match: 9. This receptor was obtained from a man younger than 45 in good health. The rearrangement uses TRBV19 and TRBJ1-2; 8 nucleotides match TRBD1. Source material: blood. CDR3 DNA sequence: TGTGCCAGTAGCGATCAGGGGGCGATCGACTATGGCTACACCTTC. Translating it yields CASSDQGAIDYGYTF.